This T cell receptor (beta chain) is from a study of T cells in Graves' hyperthyroidism and ophthalmopathy. Study findings and constraints: The model foresaw ophthalmopathy a median 6.5 months prior to onset.

In making diagnoses, clinical symptoms, serum thyroxine and TRAb, thyroid ultrasound and orbital computed tomography were all used. Source material for PBMCs was roughly 10 ml fresh peripheral blood. Germline V lookup: CDR1 SGHRS, CDR2 YFSETQ. V lost 3 bases and J 7 bases, leaving 22 bases between the germline ends. There are 16 residues in the CDR3. RNA transcripts provided the source from which TCR beta CDR3 regions were amplified. HTBI primers were employed in a first-round RT-PCR of the TCR CDR3. TCRdb reanalysed the multiplex PCR reads using MiXCR and keeps one entry per CDR3 protein. The table lists around 480,000 distinct CDR3 sequences, about an eighth of them singletons, with about 17% in the top ten. Worth noting for this clonotype: Its target is unknown.

The receptor comes from a woman aged 18-29 years with Graves' hyperthyroidism. The genes are TRBV5-1 and TRBJ1-1; D remains ambiguous. The sequenced sample was blood. The CDR3 is CASSSEESNLRVEAFF. In DNA, the CDR3 is TGCGCCAGCAGCTCCGAGGAGTCAAACCTGAGGGTTGAAGCTTTCTTT.